This TCR beta chain originates from a study of long-term antiretroviral therapy in people with HIV. Researchers report immunoSEQ v3.0 was run at survey level. Profiled with immunoSEQ multiplex PCR; TCRdb holds only in-frame clones, not every one. The data show roughly 17,000 clones, 85% to 95% seen once. The CDR3 length is 12 residues. V was shortened by 3 bases and J by 5 bases, with 10 bases between the two germline ends. The germline V gene has CDR1 GTSNPN and CDR2 SVGIG (reference sequence). Sequencing used unsorted PBMCs, obtained around 10 years after starting antiretroviral therapy. The receptor was isolated from a man younger than 45 with HIV. The chain recombines TRBV30 with TRBJ2-5; D is possibly TRBD1 (6 bases). The CDR3 is CAWSTGLETQYF. CDR3 DNA: TGTGCCTGGAGCACAGGGTTGGAGACCCAGTACTTC.